This TCR beta chain is from a study of long-term antiretroviral therapy in people with HIV. Regarding the study as a whole: Clones showing expansion before ART dominated the repertoire at all time points. Post-ART samples showed increased diversity that remained below transplant donor control levels.

Trimming cost V 0 bases and J 5 bases; bases outside gene matches: 4. The CDR3 consists of 15 residues. In germline, CDR1 is ENHRY, CDR2 SYGVKD. This clone was observed once. As yet, its antigen is unknown. Run at survey level, the immunoSEQ assay was version v3.0. Profiled with immunoSEQ multiplex PCR; TCRdb holds only in-frame clones, not every one. The sample lists tens of thousands of clones; about 91% were seen once. This chain joins TRBV10-3 and TRBJ1-1; 9 positions match TRBD1. This specimen was unsorted PBMCs, taken 4.4 years after starting antiretroviral therapy. The receptor's source is a woman in her forties or fifties with HIV. CDR3 protein: CAISESDRGLTEAFF. In DNA, the CDR3 is TGTGCCATCAGTGAGTCTGACAGGGGGTTGACTGAAGCTTTCTTT.